This TCR beta chain was retrieved from a study of blood T cell repertoires in COVID-19. Study context: Italy, Spain and the United States were the sources of the convalescent and acute COVID-19 samples.

In the study's own analysis: Amplification of reference gene primers provided the estimated nucleated cell counts. Data came from immunoSEQ multiplex PCR; TCRdb stores just in-frame clones and leaves some out. From that table come the V and J calls and clone size; the DNA was used to work out D and trimming. The data show tens of thousands of clones, approximately 86% seen once. This sequence originates from a man in his fifties with acute or convalescent COVID-19. The sequenced material came from peripheral blood.

The CDR3 coding sequence is TGTGCCAGCAGTACTATGACTAGCGGGAAGAGCGAGCAGTACTTC. As protein: CASSTMTSGKSEQYF. V is TRBV7-2 and J is TRBJ2-7; TRBD2 agrees at 11 bases. Trimming cost V 6 bases and J 6 bases; bases outside gene matches: 10. Looked up from germline, CDR1 is SGHTA and CDR2 is FQGNSA. The CDR3 has 15 residues.